These 19 T cell receptor beta chains were all obtained from the same sample, sequenced in a study of blood T cells in healthy people across ages. A second about 7 to 12 cycle PCR used barcoded and J-beta primers. TCRdb re-called the 5' RACE reads through MiXCR, storing one row per CDR3 protein. Among nearly 800,000 distinct CDR3 sequences, around 25% were seen once, and the ten largest hold more than 3%. Another study also made use of these data, one on T cells of mothers and their children.

Sequencing was done on a sample of blood. The receptors stem from a boy between 10 and 17 years old in good health.

This clonotype was counted between two and nine times. The V call is TRBV6-5, the J call TRBJ1-3; no clear D gene. V was pared by 6 bases and J by 0 bases, with 6 bases between. This CDR3 comprises 13 residues. CDR1 and CDR2 from the germline V gene are MNHEY and SVGAGI. Written as DNA, the CDR3 is TGTGCCAGCAGGTTGGACTCTGGAAACACCATATATTTT. Protein: CASRLDSGNTIYF.

The chain joins TRBV29-1 to TRBJ2-5; a weak D match, TRBD2 (7 bases). The CDR3 has 17 residues. CDR1 and CDR2 (germline): SQVTM, ANQGSEA. Trimming removed 6 bases at V and 5 bases at J, with 28 bases between. CDR3 coding DNA: TGCAGCGTGGCTGGGGGGGCCACGCTACTCGGTTGGGAGACCCAGTACTTC. Its protein is CSVAGGATLLGWETQYF. Using reference TRBV29-1 and TRBJ2-5 for the parts outside the CDR3, the full variable domain is SAVISQKPSRDICQRGTSLTIQCQVDSQVTMMFWYRQQPGQSLTLIATANQGSEATYESGFVIDKFPISRPNLTFSTLTVSNMSPEDSSIYLCSVAGGATLLGWETQYFGPGTRLLVL.

V and J are TRBV20-1 and TRBJ2-5; D might be TRBD1 (6 bases). The J call may not be correct, given that the DNA end is closer to TRBJ2-7. Germline-derived CDR1 and CDR2 are DFQATT and SNEGSKA (reference sequence). The length of the CDR3 is 14 residues. The CDR3 reads CSARVDRPPYEQYF. CDR3 DNA: TGCAGTGCTAGAGTTGACAGGCCTCCCTACGAGCAGTACTTC.

This sequence joins TRBV12-3 or TRBV12-4 and TRBJ1-6; a weak D match, TRBD1 (5 bases). V lost 6 bases and J lost 12, with 15 bases in between. The CDR3 has 13 residues. The CDR3 loop is CASRDMPRGPLHF. As DNA, the CDR3 is TGTGCCAGCAGGGACATGCCGCGGGGACCCCTCCACTTT.

Note on this clonotype: One end of the junction is discordant with germline, which a read error may explain. This rearrangement joins TRBV4-3 to TRBJ2-5; 8 bases are a match to TRBD1. Germline V gives CDR1 LGHNA, CDR2 YSLEER. This CDR3 comprises 15 residues. The DNA of the CDR3 is TGCGTCAGCAGCCAAGGGACAGGCGACCAAGAGACCCAGTACTTC. This encodes CVSSQGTGDQETQYF.

V gene TRBV7-2 combines with J gene TRBJ2-7; TRBD1 is a possible D gene (6 bases). Trimming shortened V by 3 bases and J by 7 bases, and 13 bases separated the two germline ends. From germline, CDR1 is SGHTA and CDR2 FQGNSA. CDR3 length: 13 residues. This chain's CDR3 is CASSFDYREEQYF. CDR3 coding DNA: TGTGCCAGCAGCTTTGATTACAGGGAGGAGCAGTACTTC. The full variable domain, its missing parts supplied by reference TRBV7-2 and TRBJ2-7, is GAGVSQSPSNKVTEKGKDVELRCDPISGHTALYWYRQSLGQGLEFLIYFQGNSAPDKSGLPSDRFSAERTGGSVSTLTIQRTQQEDSAVYLCASSFDYREEQYFGPGTRLTVT.

This clonotype was counted a few times. This chain joins TRBV10-3 and TRBJ1-2, with 8 nucleotides matching TRBD1. Germline loops: CDR1 ENHRY, CDR2 SYGVKD. J was trimmed by 5 bases and V by 3 bases; bases with no gene match: 5. The length of the CDR3 is 14 residues. The CDR3 region is CAISEEGQGYGYTF. CDR3 nucleotides: TGTGCCATCAGTGAAGAAGGACAGGGATATGGCTACACCTTC.

This clonotype was counted only a few times. The conserved phenylalanine or tryptophan normally closing the CDR3 is absent here, so this likely arose from a read error. The V gene is TRBV20-1, the J gene TRBJ2-7, with D possibly matching TRBD2 (5 bases). In germline, CDR1 is DFQATT, CDR2 SNEGSKA (reference sequence). The CDR3 spans 13 residues. V was pared by 3 bases and J by 4 bases, with 13 bases between. The chain's CDR3 is CSASVEEVYEQYS. CDR3 bases: TGCAGTGCTAGCGTCGAGGAGGTTTACGAGCAGTACTCC.

The chain has TRBV20-1 and TRBJ2-2; D perhaps matches TRBD2 (5 bases). The CDR3 runs 15 residues. Germline V lookup: CDR1 DFQATT, CDR2 SNEGSKA (reference sequence). V lost 3 bases and J lost 1, with 12 bases in between. In nucleotides, the CDR3 is TGCAGTGCTAGTACGGGGAACCTGAACACCGGGGAGCTGTTTTTT. Encoded protein: CSASTGNLNTGELFF.

This clonotype was seen a handful of times. J is TRBJ2-5 and V is TRBV27, with 7 nucleotides matching TRBD2. The trim removed 2 bases at V and 5 bases at J, leaving 8 bases unmatched. CDR1 is MNHEY, CDR2 SMNVEV, per germline (reference sequence). The CDR3 consists of 15 residues. The CDR3, as DNA: TGTGCCAGCAGTTTACTAGGCGGGAGTGTCGAGACCCAGTACTTC. This gives the protein CASSLLGGSVETQYF.

The rearrangement uses TRBV20-1 and TRBJ2-2; perhaps TRBD2 as D (6 bases). Looked up from germline, CDR1 is DFQATT and CDR2 is SNEGSKA (reference sequence). V was shortened by 1 base and J by 6 bases, with 18 bases between the two germline ends. The CDR3 contains 16 residues. DNA of the CDR3: TGCAGTGCTAGAGGTCCTAGCGATAAACCCGCCGGGGAGCTGTTTTTT. This sequence encodes CSARGPSDKPAGELFF.

The rearrangement joins TRBV30 to TRBJ2-5, with 10 bases identical to TRBD1. The J call may not be correct, given that the DNA end is closer to TRBJ2-7. Germline values: CDR1 GTSNPN, CDR2 SVGIG (reference sequence). The CDR3 length is 13 residues. The CDR3 reads CAWRGDRGYEQYF. The CDR3 bases are TGTGCCTGGAGAGGGGACAGGGGCTACGAGCAGTACTTC.

Many counts were recorded for this clonotype. V gene TRBV27 combines with J gene TRBJ1-5; 7 bases are shared with TRBD1. CDR3 length: 13 residues. Germline-derived CDR1 and CDR2 are MNHEY and SMNVEV (reference sequence). Germline trimming cut 6 bases from V and 2 bases from J; bases unmatched to any gene: 1. The CDR3 sequence: CASRDRGNQPQHF. CDR3 DNA: TGTGCCAGCAGAGACAGGGGCAATCAGCCCCAGCATTTT.

This clonotype was seen repeatedly, ten times or more. The chain combines TRBV9 with TRBJ2-5, with 10 bases matching TRBD2. Germline CDR1 and CDR2: SGDLS and YYNGEE. The CDR3 contains 16 residues. J gave up 1 base and V 2 bases, and 5 bases lay outside the gene matches. CDR3 protein: CASSVSGGTIQETQYF. The DNA of the CDR3 is TGTGCCAGCAGCGTTAGCGGGGGGACGATCCAAGAGACCCAGTACTTC.

This clonotype was found many times. The rearrangement joins TRBV4-3 to TRBJ1-2, with D tentatively TRBD1 (6 bases). Germline V CDR1 and CDR2: LGHNA, YSLEER. The V and J ends lost 2 bases and 2 bases respectively, with 6 bases between them. This CDR3 spans 13 amino acids. The DNA for the CDR3 is TGCGCCAGCAGCCAACAGGGGAACTATGGCTACACCTTC. It translates to CASSQQGNYGYTF.

This clonotype was observed a few times. The J gene is TRBJ2-6, the V gene TRBV19, with D possibly being TRBD1 (5 bases). Deletions cut 2 bases from V and 0 bases from J, with 11 bases between. Germline values: CDR1 LNHDA, CDR2 SQIVND (reference sequence). This CDR3 comprises 17 residues. The CDR3 DNA reads as TGTGCCAGTAGTATATGGGCTGACAGCTCTGGGGCCAACGTCCTGACTTTC. It specifies CASSIWADSSGANVLTF.

This chain links TRBV5-5 with TRBJ1-1; TRBD1 is a possible D gene (5 bases). Germline assignment: CDR1 SGHKS and CDR2 YYEKEE (reference sequence). The CDR3 runs to 14 residues. Trimming removed 4 bases from V and 5 bases from J, with 15 bases in between. CDR3 DNA: TGTGCCAGCAGCCCAAGGGAGGGGATGACTGAAGCTTTCTTT. It yields the protein CASSPREGMTEAFF. Filled out from reference TRBV5-5 and TRBJ1-1, the complete variable domain reads DAGVTQSPTHLIKTRGQQVTLRCSPISGHKSVSWYQQVLGQGPQFIFQYYEKEERGRGNFPDRFSARQFPNYSSELNVNALLLGDSALYLCASSPREGMTEAFFGQGTRLTVV.

Note on this clonotype: The junction shows a germline mismatch at one end, possibly a read error. CDR3 loop: CSAEDRYSSYEQCF. CDR3 coding DNA: TGCAGTGCAGAGGACAGGTATAGTTCGTACGAGCAGTGCTTC. The V gene is TRBV20-1, the J gene TRBJ2-5; 7 nucleotides agree with TRBD1. This CDR3 spans 14 amino acids. Germline loops: CDR1 DFQATT, CDR2 SNEGSKA (reference sequence).

This clonotype was seen at least ten times. The chain has TRBV28 and TRBJ2-5; tentatively, D is TRBD2 (5 bases). Trimming shortened V by 5 bases and J by 5 bases, and 9 bases separated the two germline ends. Per the germline V gene, CDR1 is MDHEN and CDR2 is SYDVKM. The CDR3 has 12 residues. The CDR3 loop is CASSPRRETQYF. CDR3 DNA: TGTGCCAGCAGTCCCCGGAGGGAGACCCAGTACTTC.